The 18 T cell receptor beta chains below were found in one sample sequenced in a study of blood T cell repertoires in COVID-19. Sequencing was performed with immunoSEQ multiplex PCR; in TCRdb, only in-frame clones are kept and a portion is missing. This table holds approximately 100,000 clones, 70% to 90% found once. Sequencing was performed on peripheral blood. The receptors derive from an older woman with acute or convalescent COVID-19.

The rearrangement joins TRBV10-1 to TRBJ2-3; TRBD2 agrees at 16 bases. V gave up 6 bases and J gave up 6 bases; unmatched junction bases: 6. CDR1 and CDR2 from the germline V gene are WNHNN and SYGVQD (reference sequence). The length of the CDR3 is 16 residues. The CDR3 loop is CASSSGTSGRADTQYF. In nucleotides, the CDR3 is TGCGCCAGCAGCTCCGGGACTAGCGGGAGGGCTGATACGCAGTATTTT.

The rearrangement links TRBV7-2 to TRBJ2-1; TRBD2 agrees at 8 bases. The CDR3 consists of 17 residues. The germline CDR1 and CDR2 sequences are SGHTA and FQGNSA. The junction had 5 bases not matched to a gene; V was cut back by 0 bases and J by 1 base. Here the CDR3 DNA reads TGTGCCAGCAGCTTAGCGGGCGCTAGCGGGTCCTACAATGAGCAGTTCTTC. Its translation: CASSLAGASGSYNEQFF.

The chain joins TRBV5-1 to TRBJ2-5; a possible D gene is TRBD2 (5 bases). The germline V and J ends were trimmed by 4 bases and 2 bases, with 12 bases remaining between them. This CDR3 has 14 amino acids. Germline values: CDR1 SGHRS, CDR2 YFSETQ. CDR3 loop: CASSRAGQQETQYF. The DNA for the CDR3 is TGCGCCAGCAGCCGTGCGGGCCAGCAAGAGACCCAGTACTTC.

The genes are TRBV10-2 and TRBJ2-7; perhaps TRBD1 as D (6 bases). CDR1 and CDR2 (germline): WSHSY, SAAADI. CDR3 size: 14 residues. Trimming cost V 7 bases and J 4 bases, with 17 bases left between them. CDR3 sequence (DNA): TGCGCCAGCACCTCTGGCAGGGGAAAATACGAGCAGTACGTC. Protein product: CASTSGRGKYEQYV.

Only a few counts were recorded for this clone. The chain employs TRBV4-1 and TRBJ1-3; D is perhaps TRBD1 (6 bases). CDR1 and CDR2 (germline): MGHRA, YSYEKL. Trimming took 1 base from V and 0 from J, leaving 13 bases between them. The CDR3 has 17 amino acids. The CDR3 spells CASSQVRGADSGNTIYF. The CDR3 DNA reads TGCGCCAGCAGCCAAGTCCGGGGGGCCGACTCTGGAAACACCATATATTTT.

The chain couples TRBV3-1 (or the pseudogene TRBV3-2) to TRBJ1-2; 9 positions match TRBD1. Looked up from germline, CDR1 is LGHDT and CDR2 is YNNKEL (reference sequence). This CDR3 is built from 14 residues. V lost 0 bases and J lost 8; bases outside the gene matches: 4. The DNA for the CDR3 is TGTGCCAGCAGCCAAGAAAACAGGGGGCGAGGCTACACCTTC. Its translation is CASSQENRGRGYTF.

The chain is built from TRBV27 and TRBJ2-6, with D possibly being TRBD1 (6 bases). CDR3 size: 17 residues. V gave up 7 bases and J gave up 1 base, with 17 bases separating them. Per germline, CDR1 MNHEY and CDR2 SMNVEV (reference sequence). CDR3 region: CASNGQGRPSGANVLTF. CDR3 in DNA: TGTGCCAGCAACGGCCAGGGGCGGCCATCTGGGGCCAACGTCCTGACTTTC.

The J gene is TRBJ1-5, the V gene TRBV30; 9 bases map to TRBD1. The CDR3 is made up of 14 amino acids. V lost 2 bases, J lost 6 bases, and 5 bases stayed unmatched. CDR1 is GTSNPN, CDR2 SVGIG, per germline (reference sequence). CDR3 DNA: TGTGCCTGGAGTTCACAGGGGGCGATTCAGCCCCAGCATTTT. Its translation is CAWSSQGAIQPQHF.

This clone was picked up one time. The chain recombines TRBV7-9 with TRBJ1-2; D gene uncertain. With 0 bases removed from V and 13 bases from J, the gap between germline ends came to 12 bases. The CDR3 has 12 amino acids. Looked up from germline, CDR1 is SEHNR and CDR2 is FQNEAQ (reference sequence). CDR3 protein: CASSLAREGFTF. The CDR3 coding sequence is TGTGCCAGCAGCTTAGCGCGGGAGGGTTTCACCTTC.

The chain recombines TRBV11-2 with TRBJ2-1; D is unresolved. Germline CDR1 SGHAT, CDR2 FQNNGV. The CDR3 contains 16 residues. V shed 0 bases and J shed 2 bases, with 11 bases lying between them. The CDR3 reads CASSLEAGGPYNEQFF. The CDR3 DNA follows: TGTGCCAGCAGCTTAGAGGCCGGCGGCCCCTACAATGAGCAGTTCTTC.

The chain has TRBV21-1 and TRBJ2-1; no check of the table's D call, TRBD1, against the DNA was made. TRBV21-1 is termed a pseudogene. There are 16 residues in the CDR3. The CDR3 DNA reads TGTGCCAGCAGCGGAGTGGGAGGACAGGGGGCAAATGAGCAGTTCTTC. Translation gives CASSGVGGQGANEQFF.

This chain links TRBV6-1 with TRBJ1-1, with D maybe TRBD1 (5 bases). The germline V gene encodes CDR1 MNHNS and CDR2 SASEGT. Trimming removed 1 base at V and 3 bases at J, with 12 bases between. The CDR3 is 15 residues long. The CDR3 region is CASSEGQIQDTEAFF. Here the CDR3 DNA reads TGTGCCAGCAGTGAAGGACAGATTCAGGACACTGAAGCTTTCTTT.

V gene TRBV18 combines with J gene TRBJ2-5; a possible D gene is TRBD2 (5 bases). The length of the CDR3 is 14 residues. The germline CDR1 and CDR2 sequences are KGHSH and LQKENI. V was trimmed by 3 bases and J by 2 bases, leaving 10 bases between them. The CDR3 DNA follows: TGTGCCAGCTCACCCGGGAATACACAAGAGACCCAGTACTTC. Residues: CASSPGNTQETQYF.

V usage is TRBV5-4 and J usage is TRBJ2-3; TRBD2 matches 7 bases. This CDR3 spans 14 amino acids. Germline values: CDR1 SGHNT, CDR2 YYREEE (reference sequence). The V gene end was trimmed by 4 bases and the J gene end by 7 bases; junction bases not matched to a gene: 9. DNA of the CDR3: TGTGCCAGCAGCATTCCCAGCGGGGCAAATACGCAGTATTTT. It yields the protein CASSIPSGANTQYF.

The chain combines TRBV4-2 with TRBJ2-1; tentative D call: TRBD1 (6 bases). V was pared by 8 bases and J by 7 bases, with 24 bases between. This CDR3 has 16 amino acids. Germline CDR1 LGHNA, CDR2 YNFKEQ. The CDR3: CASVRGTQQGVNEQFF. For the CDR3, the DNA is TGTGCCAGCGTACGAGGGACCCAACAGGGCGTGAATGAGCAGTTCTTC.

V and J are TRBV19 and TRBJ2-1; TRBD2 aligns across 7 bases. This CDR3 contains 15 residues. Germline loops: CDR1 LNHDA, CDR2 SQIVND (reference sequence). V shed 3 bases, J shed 7 bases, and the junction held 9 bases outside the gene matches. The CDR3: CASSMDLADLNEQFF. For the CDR3, the DNA is TGTGCCAGTAGTATGGATCTAGCGGACCTAAATGAGCAGTTCTTC.

Here the CDR3 reads CASSYPGGVSTEAFF. For the CDR3, the DNA is TGTGCCAGCAGTTATCCTGGGGGGGTATCCACTGAAGCTTTCTTT. The J gene is TRBJ1-1, the V gene TRBV6-5; D possibly corresponds to TRBD1 (5 bases). Germline V gives CDR1 MNHEY, CDR2 SVGAGI. The CDR3 spans 15 residues. V was pared by 3 bases and J by 4 bases, with 15 bases between.

A note on this clone: One junction end does not reproduce the germline sequence, and a read error may be involved. The rearrangement links TRBV2 to TRBJ1-4; TRBD1 aligns across 7 bases. Per germline, CDR1 SNHLY and CDR2 FYNNEI. The CDR3 spans 13 residues. The CDR3 protein is CASMRGPEEKLFF. CDR3 nucleotide sequence: TGTGCAAGCATGAGGGGGCCGGAGGAAAAACTGTTTTTT.